The next 27 T cell receptor beta chains were all read from a single sample in a study of blood T cell repertoires in COVID-19. TCRdb's copy holds only in-frame clones and misses some; the assay was immunoSEQ multiplex PCR. Here the sample spans about 170,000 clones, around nine tenths being singletons. Sample: peripheral blood. The origin of the receptors is a man aged 18 to 30 with active or convalescent COVID-19.

The rearrangement links TRBV18 to TRBJ1-2; 7 bases line up with TRBD1. CDR1 and CDR2 from the germline V gene are KGHSH and LQKENI. CDR3 length equals 14 residues. The V gene end was trimmed by 2 bases and the J gene end by 8 bases; junction bases not matched to a gene: 8. The CDR3 sequence is CASSPEAGGYGYTF. The DNA of the CDR3 is TGTGCCAGCTCACCAGAGGCAGGGGGGTACGGCTACACCTTC.

In DNA, the CDR3 is TGTGCCAGCAGCGTAGGAGTAACCCCGGGCGAGCAGTACTTC. Amino acid sequence: CASSVGVTPGEQYF. The genes are TRBV9 and TRBJ2-7, with D unresolved. Germline-derived CDR1 and CDR2 are SGDLS and YYNGEE. This CDR3 has 14 residues. V dropped 0 bases and J dropped 6 bases, with 13 bases sitting between them.

The CDR3 is CSVEDGARLGPEAFF. The CDR3 DNA reads as TGCAGCGTTGAAGATGGGGCCAGGTTGGGTCCTGAAGCTTTCTTT. The gene calls are TRBV29-1 and TRBJ1-1, with D perhaps matching TRBD1 (5 bases). From germline, CDR1 is SQVTM and CDR2 ANQGSEA. Trimming shortened V by 0 bases and J by 6 bases, and 17 bases separated the two germline ends. CDR3 size: 15 residues.

The rearrangement uses TRBV2 and TRBJ1-1; a weak D match, TRBD1 (6 bases). The CDR3 contains 13 residues. Germline loops: CDR1 SNHLY, CDR2 FYNNEI. Deletions cut 6 bases from V and 1 base from J, with 9 bases between. The CDR3 protein is CASSGGANTEAFF. CDR3 in DNA: TGTGCCAGCAGCGGGGGGGCGAACACTGAAGCTTTCTTT. The variable domain in full, completed from reference TRBV2 and TRBJ1-1, reads EPEVTQTPSHQVTQMGQEVILRCVPISNHLYFYWYRQILGQKVEFLVSFYNNEISEKSEIFDDQFSVERPDGSNFTLKIRSTKLEDSAMYFCASSGGANTEAFFGQGTRLTVV.

This chain uses TRBV29-1 with TRBJ1-4; TRBD1 matches at 8 bases. The J segment lost 7 bases and the V segment lost 6 bases, leaving 7 bases of the junction unmatched. The germline V gene has CDR1 SQVTM and CDR2 ANQGSEA. CDR3 length: 13 amino acids. CDR3 loop: CSVAGQGGEKLFF. The CDR3 nucleotides are TGCAGCGTCGCTGGACAGGGCGGTGAAAAACTGTTTTTT.

The chain uses TRBV7-6 and TRBJ1-4, with TRBD1 matching 7 bases. The V segment lost 4 bases and the J segment 8 bases; nucleotides outside the gene matches: 4. CDR3 length: 13 residues. Germline assignment: CDR1 SGHVS and CDR2 FNYEAQ. In DNA form, the CDR3 reads TGTGCCAGCAGCTCCACAGGGGTAGAAAAACTGTTTTTT. Translated: CASSSTGVEKLFF.

The J gene is TRBJ2-1, the V gene TRBV5-5; D perhaps matches TRBD2 (6 bases). The germline V and J ends were trimmed by 5 bases and 4 bases, with 10 bases remaining between them. CDR3 length: 13 amino acids. From germline, CDR1 is SGHKS and CDR2 YYEKEE (reference sequence). The CDR3 region is CASREGSYNEQFF. The CDR3 bases are TGTGCCAGCAGGGAGGGTTCGTACAATGAGCAGTTCTTC.

The V gene is TRBV6-2 or TRBV6-3, the J gene TRBJ2-7; weak D call: TRBD1 (5 bases). The V gene lost 0 bases and the J gene lost 0 bases, with 18 bases spanning the gap. Germline V gene sequence: CDR1 MNHEY, CDR2 SVGEGT. This CDR3 contains 18 residues. CDR3 DNA sequence: TGTGCCAGCAGTTACTCGATAGATCCGACAGATTTCTCCTACGAGCAGTACTTC. It yields the protein CASSYSIDPTDFSYEQYF.

This chain links TRBV9 with TRBJ2-5; 7 bases line up with TRBD2. Unmatched junction bases numbered 8, after V lost 1 base and J lost 5 bases. In germline, CDR1 is SGDLS, CDR2 YYNGEE. The CDR3 runs 15 residues. The CDR3 nucleotides read TGTGCCAGCAGCGTAAGGCTTGGGGGGGTTGAGACCCAGTACTTC. Translating gives CASSVRLGGVETQYF. Full variable domain (outside the CDR3, taken from reference TRBV9 and TRBJ2-5): DSGVTQTPKHLITATGQRVTLRCSPRSGDLSVYWYQQSLDQGLQFLIQYYNGEERAKGNILERFSAQQFPDLHSELNLSSLELGDSALYFCASSVRLGGVETQYFGPGTRLLVL.

V usage is TRBV7-2 and J usage is TRBJ1-2; D is undetermined. Per germline, CDR1 SGHTA and CDR2 FQGNSA. The V end lost 5 bases, the J end lost 6 bases, and 16 bases lay between the germline ends. The CDR3 extends over 14 amino acids. The CDR3 bases are TGTGCCAGCAGCCCCGTGAGTTTTAGCGATGGCTACACCTTC. Amino acid sequence: CASSPVSFSDGYTF.

This clone was detected once. The rearrangement uses TRBV7-2 and TRBJ1-2; 7 nucleotides line up with TRBD1. The CDR3 covers 15 residues. The germline V gene has CDR1 SGHTA and CDR2 FQGNSA. Unmatched junction bases numbered 8, after V lost 4 bases and J lost 3 bases. CDR3 loop: CASSSALTGYYGYTF. DNA of the CDR3: TGTGCCAGCAGCTCGGCTTTGACAGGGTACTATGGCTACACCTTC. Supplemented by reference TRBV7-2 and TRBJ1-2, the full variable domain reads GAGVSQSPSNKVTEKGKDVELRCDPISGHTALYWYRQSLGQGLEFLIYFQGNSAPDKSGLPSDRFSAERTGGSVSTLTIQRTQQEDSAVYLCASSSALTGYYGYTFGSGTRLTVV.

V gene TRBV19 combines with J gene TRBJ2-1, with unresolved D. The germline CDR1 and CDR2 sequences are LNHDA and SQIVND (reference sequence). The ends were cut back, 7 bases at V and 8 bases at J, with 9 bases in the middle. This CDR3 is 11 amino acids long. The chain's CDR3 is CASKYGHEQFF. CDR3 DNA sequence: TGTGCCAGTAAATATGGCCATGAGCAGTTCTTC.

In nucleotides, the CDR3 is TGTGCCAGCAGCGGCGGGGGACTCGCGGAGTCAGATACGCAGTATTTT. It specifies CASSGGGLAESDTQYF. The chain links TRBV5-4 to TRBJ2-3; TRBD2 matches at 7 bases. The length of the CDR3 is 16 residues. Losses at the gene ends were 4 bases for V and 4 bases for J; bases not matched to a gene: 12. Germline V CDR1 and CDR2: SGHNT, YYREEE (reference sequence). The full variable domain, with the rest looked up from reference TRBV5-4 and TRBJ2-3, is ETGVTQSPTHLIKTRGQQVTLRCSSQSGHNTVSWYQQALGQGPQFIFQYYREEENGRGNFPPRFSGLQFPNYSSELNVNALELDDSALYLCASSGGGLAESDTQYFGPGTRLTVL.

The chain uses TRBV6-5 and TRBJ1-6; the D gene is possibly TRBD1 (6 bases). The CDR3 covers 15 residues. Trimming took 7 bases from V and 2 from J, leaving 12 bases between them. Germline assignment: CDR1 MNHEY and CDR2 SVGAGI. CDR3: CASMGRGPYNSPLHF. CDR3 nucleotide sequence: TGTGCCAGCATGGGCAGGGGTCCCTATAATTCACCCCTCCACTTT.

This clone was recorded once. V usage is TRBV5-1 and J usage is TRBJ2-1; 9 positions match TRBD2. This CDR3 contains 15 residues. The trim removed 2 bases at V and 6 bases at J, leaving 6 bases unmatched. The germline V gene encodes CDR1 SGHRS and CDR2 YFSETQ. The CDR3 region is CASSLIAGESNEQFF. The CDR3, as DNA: TGCGCCAGCAGCTTAATAGCGGGAGAAAGCAATGAGCAGTTCTTC.

This chain uses TRBV5-4 with TRBJ1-4, with no clear D. The CDR3 sequence is 17 residues long. Germline CDR1 SGHNT, CDR2 YYREEE (reference sequence). Deletions cut 3 bases from V and 4 bases from J, with 19 bases between. This CDR3 reads CASSYRFPGRGNEKLFF. The CDR3 bases are TGTGCCAGCAGCTACCGCTTCCCGGGTCGGGGTAATGAAAAACTGTTTTTT. The full variable domain, completed using reference TRBV5-4 and TRBJ1-4, is ETGVTQSPTHLIKTRGQQVTLRCSSQSGHNTVSWYQQALGQGPQFIFQYYREEENGRGNFPPRFSGLQFPNYSSELNVNALELDDSALYLCASSYRFPGRGNEKLFFGSGTQLSVL.

This CDR3 reads CATSDNRGYTDTQYF. CDR3 nucleotide sequence: TGTGCCACCAGTGACAACAGGGGATACACAGATACGCAGTATTTT. V usage is TRBV24-1 and J usage is TRBJ2-3, with 7 nucleotides matching TRBD1. Trimming cost V 4 bases and J 2 bases; bases outside gene matches: 5. CDR1 and CDR2 from the germline V gene are KGHDR and SFDVKD. This CDR3 comprises 15 residues.

V is TRBV4-1 and J is TRBJ1-1, with 9 bases matching TRBD1. This CDR3 has 16 amino acids. The V and J ends lost 1 base and 0 bases, in that order; junction bases with no gene match: 3. Germline V gene data show CDR1 as MGHRA and CDR2 as YSYEKL. The CDR3 DNA reads TGCGCCAGCAGCCAAGTGACAGGGGGACTGAACACTGAAGCTTTCTTT. Encoded protein: CASSQVTGGLNTEAFF.

This sequence joins TRBV5-4 and TRBJ2-1; the match to TRBD1 covers 9 bases. The ends lost 3 bases at V and 6 bases at J; junction bases unmatched: 7. Germline V CDR1 and CDR2: SGHNT, YYREEE (reference sequence). The CDR3 is 15 residues long. CDR3 DNA sequence: TGTGCCAGCAGCTACCAGACAGGGGGGGGCAATGAGCAGTTCTTC. Amino acids: CASSYQTGGGNEQFF.

For this clone: One end of the junction varies from germline; a read error may be responsible. In nucleotides, the CDR3 is TGTGCCAGCAGTACGGACAGGGAAGGGGCCCATTTC. Translation gives CASSTDREGAHF. The chain has TRBV28 and TRBJ1-2; 8 bases fit TRBD1. From germline, CDR1 is MDHEN and CDR2 SYDVKM. CDR3 length: 12 residues.

The chain is built from TRBV6-5 and TRBJ2-2, with 8 bases aligning to TRBD1. The J segment lost 2 bases and the V segment lost 10 bases, leaving 6 bases of the junction unmatched. Germline assignment: CDR1 MNHEY and CDR2 SVGAGI. The CDR3 covers 14 residues. The CDR3 here is CATTGALNTGELFF. DNA for the CDR3: TGTGCCACGACAGGGGCCCTTAACACCGGGGAGCTGTTTTTT.

The chain is built from TRBV24-1 and TRBJ2-2; the match to TRBD2 covers 12 bases. The germline V gene has CDR1 KGHDR and CDR2 SFDVKD. This CDR3 region has 17 residues. The trim removed 5 bases at V and 7 bases at J, leaving 10 bases unmatched. DNA for the CDR3: TGTGCCACCAGTGGACTACTAGCGGGGGGCGAGGACGGGGAGCTGTTTTTT. Translating gives CATSGLLAGGEDGELFF.

V is TRBV19 and J is TRBJ2-2; 10 bases map to TRBD2. Unmatched junction bases numbered 5, after V lost 3 bases and J lost 1 base. Germline values: CDR1 LNHDA, CDR2 SQIVND (reference sequence). The CDR3 sequence is 17 residues long. CDR3 loop: CASSITSSGGNTGELFF. The DNA for the CDR3 is TGTGCCAGTAGTATCACTTCTAGCGGGGGGAACACCGGGGAGCTGTTTTTT. The full variable domain, its missing parts supplied by reference TRBV19 and TRBJ2-2, is DGGITQSPKYLFRKEGQNVTLSCEQNLNHDAMYWYRQDPGQGLRLIYYSQIVNDFQKGDIAEGYSVSREKKESFPLTVTSAQKNPTAFYLCASSITSSGGNTGELFFGEGSRLTVL.

V and J are TRBV11-3 and TRBJ2-7; maybe TRBD1 (6 bases). From germline, CDR1 is SGHNT and CDR2 YENEEA. The CDR3 consists of 17 residues. The V and J ends lost 4 bases and 3 bases respectively, with 22 bases between them. The CDR3 loop is CASSSASNRENYYEQYF. CDR3 bases: TGTGCCAGCAGCTCCGCTAGTAACAGGGAAAACTACTACGAGCAGTACTTC.

The rearrangement links TRBV6-6 to TRBJ2-5; D gene unclear. Between the trimmed V and J ends, which lost 4 bases and 2 bases, there was a span of 11 bases. The CDR3 consists of 14 residues. Germline V CDR1 and CDR2: MNHNY, SVGAGI (reference sequence). CDR3 residues: CASSSPNRQETQYF. The DNA for the CDR3 is TGTGCCAGCAGTTCGCCTAACAGACAAGAGACCCAGTACTTC.

The chain employs TRBV14 and TRBJ2-1; TRBD2 is a possible D gene (5 bases). Looked up from germline, CDR1 is SGHDN and CDR2 is FVKESK. The CDR3 extends over 13 amino acids. Trimming took off 4 bases at V and 9 bases at J, with 13 bases between the two ends. This CDR3 reads CASSRSSVGEQFF. CDR3 coding DNA: TGTGCCAGCAGCCGGAGTAGCGTGGGTGAGCAGTTCTTC.

This sequence joins TRBV14 and TRBJ2-6; 7 bases are shared with TRBD1. The junction had 1 base not matched to a gene; V was cut back by 2 bases and J by 3 bases. This CDR3 is built from 15 residues. Germline CDR1 SGHDN, CDR2 FVKESK. The CDR3 DNA follows: TGTGCCAGCAGCCAAACAGGGGTTGGGGCCAACGTCCTGACTTTC. It is translated as CASSQTGVGANVLTF.